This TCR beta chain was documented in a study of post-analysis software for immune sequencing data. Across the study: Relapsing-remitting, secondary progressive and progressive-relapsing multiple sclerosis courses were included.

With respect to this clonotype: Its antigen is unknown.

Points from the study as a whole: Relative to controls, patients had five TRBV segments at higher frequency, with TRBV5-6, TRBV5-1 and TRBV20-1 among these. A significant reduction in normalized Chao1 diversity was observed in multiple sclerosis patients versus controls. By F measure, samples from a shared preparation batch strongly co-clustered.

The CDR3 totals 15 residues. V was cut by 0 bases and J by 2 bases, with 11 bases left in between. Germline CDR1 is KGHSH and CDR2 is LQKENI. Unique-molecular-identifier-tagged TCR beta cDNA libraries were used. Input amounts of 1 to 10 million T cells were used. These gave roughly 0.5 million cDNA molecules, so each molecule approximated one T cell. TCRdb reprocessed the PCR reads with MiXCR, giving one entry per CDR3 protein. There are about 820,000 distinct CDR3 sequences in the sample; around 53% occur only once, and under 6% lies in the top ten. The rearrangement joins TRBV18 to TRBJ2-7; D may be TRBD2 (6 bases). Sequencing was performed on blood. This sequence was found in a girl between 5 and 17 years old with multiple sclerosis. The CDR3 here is CASSPPAGQPYEQYF. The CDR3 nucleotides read TGTGCCAGCTCACCACCAGCGGGCCAACCCTACGAGCAGTACTTC.